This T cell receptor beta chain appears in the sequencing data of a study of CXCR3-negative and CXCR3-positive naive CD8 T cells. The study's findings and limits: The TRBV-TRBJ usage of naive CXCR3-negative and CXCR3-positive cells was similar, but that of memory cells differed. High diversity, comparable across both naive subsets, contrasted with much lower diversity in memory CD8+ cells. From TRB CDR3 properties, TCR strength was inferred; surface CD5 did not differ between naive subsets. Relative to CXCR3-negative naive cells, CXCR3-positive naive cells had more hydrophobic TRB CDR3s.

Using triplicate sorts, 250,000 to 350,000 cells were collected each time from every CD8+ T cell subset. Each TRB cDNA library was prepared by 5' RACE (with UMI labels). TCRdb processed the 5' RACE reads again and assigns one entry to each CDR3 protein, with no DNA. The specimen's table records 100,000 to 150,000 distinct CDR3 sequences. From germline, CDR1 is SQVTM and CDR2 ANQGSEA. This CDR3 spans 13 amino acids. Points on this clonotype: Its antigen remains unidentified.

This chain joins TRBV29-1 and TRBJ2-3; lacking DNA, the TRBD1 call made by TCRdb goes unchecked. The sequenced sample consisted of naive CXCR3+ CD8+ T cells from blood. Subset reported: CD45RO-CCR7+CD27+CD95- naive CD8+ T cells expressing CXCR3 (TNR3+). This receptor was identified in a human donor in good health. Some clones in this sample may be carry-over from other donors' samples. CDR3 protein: CSVHRGEEDTQYF.